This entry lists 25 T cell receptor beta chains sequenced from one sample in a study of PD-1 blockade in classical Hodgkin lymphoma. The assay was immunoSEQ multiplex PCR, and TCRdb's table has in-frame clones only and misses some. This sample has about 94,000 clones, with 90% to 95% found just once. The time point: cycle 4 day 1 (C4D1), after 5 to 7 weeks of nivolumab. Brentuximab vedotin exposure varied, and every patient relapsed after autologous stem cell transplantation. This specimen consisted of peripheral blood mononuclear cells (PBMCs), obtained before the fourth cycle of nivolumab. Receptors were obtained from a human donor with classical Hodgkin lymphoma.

As DNA, the CDR3 is TGTGCCAGCAGTTTTGCTCTCCCCTACGAGCAGTACTTC. As protein: CASSFALPYEQYF. The chain links TRBV28 to TRBJ2-7; D is ambiguous. CDR3 length: 13 amino acids. CDR1 is MDHEN, CDR2 SYDVKM, per germline. V lost 3 bases and J lost 2, with 8 bases in between.

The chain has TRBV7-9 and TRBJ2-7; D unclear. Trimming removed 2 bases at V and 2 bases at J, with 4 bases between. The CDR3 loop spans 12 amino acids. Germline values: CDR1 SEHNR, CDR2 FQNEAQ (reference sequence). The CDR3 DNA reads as TGTGCCAGCAGCTTACTCCCCTACGAGCAGTACTTC. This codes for CASSLLPYEQYF.

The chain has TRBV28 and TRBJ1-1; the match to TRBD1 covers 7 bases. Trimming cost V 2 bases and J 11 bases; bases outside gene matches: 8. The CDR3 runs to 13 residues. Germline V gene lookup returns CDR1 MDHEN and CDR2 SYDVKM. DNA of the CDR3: TGTGCCAGCAGTTTAGGAACCACAGGGGAGGCTTTCTTT. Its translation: CASSLGTTGEAFF. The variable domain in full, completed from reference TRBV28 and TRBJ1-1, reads DVKVTQSSRYLVKRTGEKVFLECVQDMDHENMFWYRQDPGLGLRLIYFSYDVKMKEKGDIPEGYSVSREKKERFSLILESASTNQTSMYLCASSLGTTGEAFFGQGTRLTVV.

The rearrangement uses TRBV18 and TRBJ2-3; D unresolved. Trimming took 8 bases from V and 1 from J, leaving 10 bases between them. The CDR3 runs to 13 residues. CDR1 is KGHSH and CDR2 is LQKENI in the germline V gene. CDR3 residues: CASVETRTDTQYF. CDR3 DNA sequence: TGTGCCAGCGTTGAAACGCGCACAGATACGCAGTATTTT.

CDR3 in amino acids: CASSQFVLADNNEQFF. DNA of the CDR3: TGCGCCAGCAGCCAATTCGTACTAGCGGATAACAATGAGCAGTTCTTC. This chain connects TRBV4-1 to TRBJ2-1, with TRBD2 identical over 8 bases. Germline CDR1 MGHRA, CDR2 YSYEKL. Trimming removed 2 bases from V and 5 bases from J; junction bases left unmatched: 8. This CDR3 spans 16 amino acids.

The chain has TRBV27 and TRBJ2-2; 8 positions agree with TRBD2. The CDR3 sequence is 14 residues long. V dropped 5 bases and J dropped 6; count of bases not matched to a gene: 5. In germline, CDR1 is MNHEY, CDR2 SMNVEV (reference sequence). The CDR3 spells CASSTGTSSGELFF. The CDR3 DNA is TGTGCCAGCAGTACAGGGACTAGTTCCGGGGAGCTGTTTTTT.

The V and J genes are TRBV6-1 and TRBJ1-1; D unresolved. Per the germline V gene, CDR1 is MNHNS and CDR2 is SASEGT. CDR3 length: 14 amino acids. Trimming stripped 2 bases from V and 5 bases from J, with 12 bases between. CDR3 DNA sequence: TGTGCCAGCAGTGAAAACGGGATGAGGACTGAAGCTTTCTTT. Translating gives CASSENGMRTEAFF.

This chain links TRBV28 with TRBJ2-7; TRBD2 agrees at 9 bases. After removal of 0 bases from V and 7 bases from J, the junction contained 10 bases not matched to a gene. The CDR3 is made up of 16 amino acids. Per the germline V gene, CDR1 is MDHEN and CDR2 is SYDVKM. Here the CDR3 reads CASSLWGGRAAREQYF. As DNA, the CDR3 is TGTGCCAGCAGTTTATGGGGCGGGAGGGCTGCTAGAGAGCAGTACTTC.

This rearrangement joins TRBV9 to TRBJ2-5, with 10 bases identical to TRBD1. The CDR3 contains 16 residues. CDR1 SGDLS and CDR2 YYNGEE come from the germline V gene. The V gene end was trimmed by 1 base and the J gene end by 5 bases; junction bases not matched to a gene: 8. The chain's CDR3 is CASSVQGTGVGETQYF. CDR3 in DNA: TGTGCCAGCAGCGTACAAGGGACAGGGGTCGGGGAGACCCAGTACTTC.

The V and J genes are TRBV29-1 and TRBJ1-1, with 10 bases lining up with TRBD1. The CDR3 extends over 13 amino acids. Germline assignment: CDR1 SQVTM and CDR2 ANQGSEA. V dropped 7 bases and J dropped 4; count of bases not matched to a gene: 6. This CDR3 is CSADRGRVTEAFF. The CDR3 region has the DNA TGCAGCGCCGACAGGGGGCGGGTCACTGAAGCTTTCTTT.

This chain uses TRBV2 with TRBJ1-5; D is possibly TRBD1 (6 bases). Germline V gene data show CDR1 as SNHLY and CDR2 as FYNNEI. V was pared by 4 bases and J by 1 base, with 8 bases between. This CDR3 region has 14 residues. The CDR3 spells CASSAGQSNQPQHF. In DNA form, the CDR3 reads TGTGCCAGCAGTGCCGGACAGAGCAATCAGCCCCAGCATTTT.

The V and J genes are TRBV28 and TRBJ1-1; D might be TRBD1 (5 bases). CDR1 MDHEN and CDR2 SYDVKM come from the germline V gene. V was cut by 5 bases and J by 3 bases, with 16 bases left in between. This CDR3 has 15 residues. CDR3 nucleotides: TGTGCCAGCAGTGATCCAGGGAATTGGCACACTGAAGCTTTCTTT. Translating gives CASSDPGNWHTEAFF. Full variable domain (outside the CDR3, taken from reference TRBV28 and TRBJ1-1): DVKVTQSSRYLVKRTGEKVFLECVQDMDHENMFWYRQDPGLGLRLIYFSYDVKMKEKGDIPEGYSVSREKKERFSLILESASTNQTSMYLCASSDPGNWHTEAFFGQGTRLTVV.

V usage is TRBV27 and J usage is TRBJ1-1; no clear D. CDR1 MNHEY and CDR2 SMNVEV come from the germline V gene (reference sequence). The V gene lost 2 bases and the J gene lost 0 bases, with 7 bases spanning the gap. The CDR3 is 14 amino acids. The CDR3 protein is CASSLRRMNTEAFF. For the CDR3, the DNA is TGTGCCAGCAGTTTACGACGGATGAACACTGAAGCTTTCTTT.

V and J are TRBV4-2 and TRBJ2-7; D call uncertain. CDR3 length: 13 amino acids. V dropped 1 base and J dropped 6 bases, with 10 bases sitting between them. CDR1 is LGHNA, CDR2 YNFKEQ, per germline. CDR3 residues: CASSQVSRGEQYF. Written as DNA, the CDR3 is TGTGCCAGCAGCCAAGTCTCCAGAGGCGAGCAGTACTTC.

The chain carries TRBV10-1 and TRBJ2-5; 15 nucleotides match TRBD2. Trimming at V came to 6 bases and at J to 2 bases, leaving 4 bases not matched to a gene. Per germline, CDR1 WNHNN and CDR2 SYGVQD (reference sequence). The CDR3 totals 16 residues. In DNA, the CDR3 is TGCGCCAGCAGCTCCGGGACTAGCGGGGGGCAAGAGACCCAGTACTTC. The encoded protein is CASSSGTSGGQETQYF.

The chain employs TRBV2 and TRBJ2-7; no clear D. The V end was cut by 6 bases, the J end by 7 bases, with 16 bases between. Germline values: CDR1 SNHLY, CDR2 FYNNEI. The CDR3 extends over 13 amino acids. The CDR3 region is CASRSDGPREQYF. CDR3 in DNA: TGTGCCAGCAGATCGGACGGACCGCGGGAGCAGTACTTC.

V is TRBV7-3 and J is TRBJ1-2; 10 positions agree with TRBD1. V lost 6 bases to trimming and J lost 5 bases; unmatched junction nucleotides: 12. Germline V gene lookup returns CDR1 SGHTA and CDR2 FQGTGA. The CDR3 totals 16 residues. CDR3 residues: CASSPSPDRGQYGYTF. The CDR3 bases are TGTGCCAGCAGTCCGAGCCCAGACAGGGGGCAATATGGCTACACCTTC. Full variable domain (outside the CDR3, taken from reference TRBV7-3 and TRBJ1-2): GAGVSQTPSNKVTEKGKYVELRCDPISGHTALYWYRQSLGQGPEFLIYFQGTGAADDSGLPNDRFFAVRPEGSVSTLKIQRTERGDSAVYLCASSPSPDRGQYGYTFGSGTRLTVV.

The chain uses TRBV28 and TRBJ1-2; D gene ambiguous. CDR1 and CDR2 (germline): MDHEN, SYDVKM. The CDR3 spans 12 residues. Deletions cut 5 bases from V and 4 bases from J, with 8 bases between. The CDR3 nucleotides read TGTGCCAGCAGTCAGGAGATCTATGGCTACACCTTC. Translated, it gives CASSQEIYGYTF.

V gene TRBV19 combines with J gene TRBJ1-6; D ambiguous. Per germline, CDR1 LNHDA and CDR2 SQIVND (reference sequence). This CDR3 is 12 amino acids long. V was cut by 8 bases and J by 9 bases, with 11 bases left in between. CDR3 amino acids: CASSVGGSPLHF. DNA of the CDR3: TGTGCCAGTTCAGTGGGCGGTTCACCCCTCCACTTT.

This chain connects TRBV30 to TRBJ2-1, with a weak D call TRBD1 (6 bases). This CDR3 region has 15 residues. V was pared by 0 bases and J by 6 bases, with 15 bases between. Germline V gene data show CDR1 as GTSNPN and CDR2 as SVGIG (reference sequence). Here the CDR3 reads CAWSVRGIRSNEQFF. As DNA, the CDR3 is TGTGCCTGGAGTGTAAGGGGGATTCGGAGCAATGAGCAGTTCTTC.

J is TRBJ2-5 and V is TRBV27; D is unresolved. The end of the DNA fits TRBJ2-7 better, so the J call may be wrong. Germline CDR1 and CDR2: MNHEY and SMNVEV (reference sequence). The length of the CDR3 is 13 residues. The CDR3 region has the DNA TGTGCCAGCAGTTGGGCGCAGAACTACGAGCAGTACTTC. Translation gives CASSWAQNYEQYF.

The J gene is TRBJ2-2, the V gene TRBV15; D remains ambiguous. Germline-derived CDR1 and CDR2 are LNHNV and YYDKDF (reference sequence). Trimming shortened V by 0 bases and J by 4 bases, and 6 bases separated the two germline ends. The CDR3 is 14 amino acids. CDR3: CATSRDSGTGELFF. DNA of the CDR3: TGTGCCACCAGCAGAGATAGTGGCACCGGGGAGCTGTTTTTT.

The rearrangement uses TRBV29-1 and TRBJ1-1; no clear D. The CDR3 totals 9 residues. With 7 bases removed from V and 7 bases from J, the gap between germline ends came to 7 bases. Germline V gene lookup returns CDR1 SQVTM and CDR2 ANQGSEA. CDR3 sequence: CSASGEAFF. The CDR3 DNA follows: TGCAGCGCTAGTGGTGAAGCTTTCTTT.

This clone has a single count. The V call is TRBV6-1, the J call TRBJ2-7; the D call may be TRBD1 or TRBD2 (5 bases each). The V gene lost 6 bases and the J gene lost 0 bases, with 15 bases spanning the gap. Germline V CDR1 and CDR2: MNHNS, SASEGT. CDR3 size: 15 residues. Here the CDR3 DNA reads TGTGCCAGCAGGGGGCAGGACTCGAGCTCCTACGAGCAGTACTTC. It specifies CASRGQDSSSYEQYF.

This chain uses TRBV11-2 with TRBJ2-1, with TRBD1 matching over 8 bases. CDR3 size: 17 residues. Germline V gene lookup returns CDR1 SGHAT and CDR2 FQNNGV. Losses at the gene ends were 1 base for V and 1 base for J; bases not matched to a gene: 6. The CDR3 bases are TGTGCCAGCAGCTTAGGGGCAGGGGGCCGATCCTACAATGAGCAGTTCTTC. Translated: CASSLGAGGRSYNEQFF.